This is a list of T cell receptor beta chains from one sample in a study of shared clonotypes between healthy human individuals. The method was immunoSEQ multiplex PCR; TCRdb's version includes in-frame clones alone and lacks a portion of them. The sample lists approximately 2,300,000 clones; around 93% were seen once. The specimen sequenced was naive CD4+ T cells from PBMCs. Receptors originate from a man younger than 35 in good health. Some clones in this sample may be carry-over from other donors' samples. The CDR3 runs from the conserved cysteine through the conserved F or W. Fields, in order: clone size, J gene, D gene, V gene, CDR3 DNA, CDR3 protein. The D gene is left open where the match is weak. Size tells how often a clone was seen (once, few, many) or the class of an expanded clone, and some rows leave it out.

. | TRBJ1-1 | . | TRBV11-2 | TGTGCCAGCAGCTTACGGCCAGGGGTCACTGAAGCTTTCTTT | CASSLRPGVTEAFF
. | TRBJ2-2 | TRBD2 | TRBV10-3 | TGTGCCATCACAACGGGACTAGCGGCCGGGGAGCTGTTTTTT | CAITTGLAAGELFF
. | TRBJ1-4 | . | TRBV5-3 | TGTGCCAGGCCAAGGAGTTGCTTAAATGAAAAACTGTTTTTT | CARPRSCLNEKLFF
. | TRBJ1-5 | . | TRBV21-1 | TGTGCCAGCAGCAAAGCTAGCAACAGGGTTGCGCATCAGCCCCAGCATTTT | CASSKASNRVAHQPQHF
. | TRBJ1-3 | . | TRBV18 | TGTGCCAGCTCACCCTTATCGACAGGAAGCTCTGGAAACACCATATATTTT | CASSPLSTGSSGNTIYF
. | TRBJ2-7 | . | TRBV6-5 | TGTGCCAGCAACCAACGGAAGTTCCTCTACGAGCAGTACTTC | CASNQRKFLYEQYF
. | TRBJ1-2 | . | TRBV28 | TGTGCCAGCAAGTTATCGTTGGGATTTAACGGCTACACCTTC | CASKLSLGFNGYTF
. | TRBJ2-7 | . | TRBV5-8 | TGTGCCAGCAGCGACCCTGGACAGTCCTACGAGCAGTACTTC | CASSDPGQSYEQYF
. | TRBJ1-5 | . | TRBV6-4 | TGTGCCAGCAGTGACTCGAGTCGGCAGATGAATCCCAATCAGCCCCAGCATTTT | CASSDSSRQMNPNQPQHF
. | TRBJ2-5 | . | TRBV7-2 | TGTGCCAGCAGCTTAGGGCGGGGTACTGAGACCCAGTACTTC | CASSLGRGTETQYF
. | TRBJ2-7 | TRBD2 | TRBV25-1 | TGTGCCAGCAGTGACGGCGGGAGAACTGGGGAGCAGTACTTC | CASSDGGRTGEQYF
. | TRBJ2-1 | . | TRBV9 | TGTGCCAGCAGCGTTAGCGTGGGTGAGCAGTTCTTC | CASSVSVGEQFF
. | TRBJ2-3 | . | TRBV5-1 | TGCGCCAGCAGGTTGGCGGGCTCGGAGGATACGCAGTATTTT | CASRLAGSEDTQYF
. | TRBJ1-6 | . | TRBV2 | TGTGCCAGCAGTGAAGCGCGGGGGCGCGGGAATTCACCCCTCCACTTT | CASSEARGRGNSPLHF
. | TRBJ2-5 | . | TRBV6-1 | TGTGCCAGCGCCTTCATGGGGAGAGAGACCCAGTACTTC | CASAFMGRETQYF
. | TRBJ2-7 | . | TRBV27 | TGTGCCAGCAGCCCGAGCTTAACCTACGAGCAGTACTTC | CASSPSLTYEQYF
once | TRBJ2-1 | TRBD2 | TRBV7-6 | TGTGCCAGCAGCTTCCCAGCGGGAGTTACGAATGAGCAGTTCTTC | CASSFPAGVTNEQFF
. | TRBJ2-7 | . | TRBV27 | TGTGCCAGCAGTGCCCCTTTGAGGGGCTCCTACGAGCAGTACTTC | CASSAPLRGSYEQYF
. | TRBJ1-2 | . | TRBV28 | TGTGCCAGCAGCGTTGGGGGTGAGGGGGGCTACACCTTC | CASSVGGEGGYTF
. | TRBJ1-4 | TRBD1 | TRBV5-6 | TGTGCCAGCAGCTTATCGGGGACAGTCGTCACTAATGAAAAACTGTTTTTT | CASSLSGTVVTNEKLFF
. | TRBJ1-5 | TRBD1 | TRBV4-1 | TGCGCCAGCAGCGGGACAGGGGGGACCTTTGGCAATCAGCCCCAGCATTTT | CASSGTGGTFGNQPQHF
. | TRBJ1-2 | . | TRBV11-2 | TGTGCCAGCAGCCCCCACTCAGGAGGCTATGGCTACACCTTC | CASSPHSGGYGYTF
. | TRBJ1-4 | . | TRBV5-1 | TGCGCCAGCAGCTCTGAATTGGCAACTAATGAAAAACTGTTTTTT | CASSSELATNEKLFF
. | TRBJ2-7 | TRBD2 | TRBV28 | TGTGCCAGCAGTTCGGTACTAGCGGGAGATTACGAGCAGTACTTC | CASSSVLAGDYEQYF
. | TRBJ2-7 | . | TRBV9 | TGTGCCAGCAGCCCACCAGGCAGAACCTACGAGCAGTACTTC | CASSPPGRTYEQYF
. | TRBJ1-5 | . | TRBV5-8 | TGTGCCAGCAGCTTTTGGGGGCAGCCCCAGCATTTT | CASSFWGQPQHF
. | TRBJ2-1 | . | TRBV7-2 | TGTGCCAGCAGCTTAAAGGGTGAGCAGTTCTTC | CASSLKGEQFF
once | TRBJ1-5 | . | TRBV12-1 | TGTGCCAGCAGCTTCCAGCTTACAGGGGGAAGCAATCAGCCCCAGCATTTT | CASSFQLTGGSNQPQHF
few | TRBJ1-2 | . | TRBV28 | TGTGCCAGCAGTTTGGAGCGGGGCGGAGGCTACACCTTC | CASSLERGGGYTF
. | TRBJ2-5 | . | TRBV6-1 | TGTGCCAGCAGCGCGCAACAAGAGACCCAGTACTTC | CASSAQQETQYF
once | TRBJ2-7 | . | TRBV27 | TGTGCCAGCAGTTCACAATCGGTTGGGCCCTCCAGCTCCTACGAGCAGTACTTC | CASSSQSVGPSSSYEQYF
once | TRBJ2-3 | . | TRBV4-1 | TGCGCCAGCAGCCAAGTGGGGGTGACAGATACGCAGTATTTT | CASSQVGVTDTQYF
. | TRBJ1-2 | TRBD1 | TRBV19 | TGTGCCAGTAGTAGCGACAGGGGAGGCTATGGCTACACCTTC | CASSSDRGGYGYTF
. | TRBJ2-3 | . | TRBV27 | TGTGCCAGCAGTCCCCGGGCCCCCGGTGCAGATACGCAGTATTTT | CASSPRAPGADTQYF
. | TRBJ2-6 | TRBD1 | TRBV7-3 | TGTGCCAGCAGCACAGGGACAGGGCACTCTGGGGCCAACGTCCTGACTTTC | CASSTGTGHSGANVLTF
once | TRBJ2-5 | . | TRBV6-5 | TGTGCCAGCAGTTACGGGACGAGAGAGACCCAGTACTTC | CASSYGTRETQYF
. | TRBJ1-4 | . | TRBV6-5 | TGTGCCAGCAGTTACTCGGGACGTTTCGATGAAAAACTGTTTTTT | CASSYSGRFDEKLFF
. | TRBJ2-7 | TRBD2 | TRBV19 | TGTGCCAGTAGTGCCTGGACTAGCGGCTCCTACGAGCAGTACTTC | CASSAWTSGSYEQYF